What follows is one T cell receptor beta chain and its context. Germline CDR1 MDHEN, CDR2 SYDVKM. Trimming removed 5 bases at V and 8 bases at J, with 8 bases between. The length of the CDR3 is 11 residues. This sample was included in a study of blood T cell repertoires in COVID-19. Study context: Spain, Italy and the United States supplied samples that represented acute and convalescent COVID-19.

As originally analysed: Amplification of reference gene primers was used by the study to estimate nucleated cell counts. Sequenced by immunoSEQ multiplex PCR; TCRdb stores in-frame clones only, minus some. The V and J calls and clone size come from that table; D and trimming were worked out from the DNA. The data contain about 180,000 clones, approximately 85% of them seen just once; the ten biggest clones take up under 3.5%. The sequence was obtained from a man in his fifties or sixties with acute or convalescent COVID-19. Sequences were obtained from peripheral blood. This chain joins TRBV28 and TRBJ2-3; D gene ambiguous. CDR3 coding DNA: TGTGCCAGCAGTCCCTCCAGTACGCAGTATTTT. Protein sequence: CASSPSSTQYF. Full variable domain (rest looked up from reference TRBV28 and TRBJ2-3): DVKVTQSSRYLVKRTGEKVFLECVQDMDHENMFWYRQDPGLGLRLIYFSYDVKMKEKGDIPEGYSVSREKKERFSLILESASTNQTSMYLCASSPSSTQYFGPGTRLTVL.